The 11 T cell receptor beta chains reported below all come from one sample, sequenced in a study of T cell responses to AZD1222 COVID-19 vaccine. Profiled with immunoSEQ multiplex PCR; TCRdb holds only in-frame clones, not every one. The sample holds about 85,000 clones; 80% to 90% are singletons and the top ten take approximately 8%. The material was peripheral blood, obtained on day 0 of AZD1222 vaccination. The receptors were sampled from an adult in good health.

The chain is built from TRBV7-6 and TRBJ2-1, with unresolved D. CDR3 length: 12 amino acids. Trimming stripped 5 bases from V and 6 bases from J, with 8 bases between. Germline V CDR1 and CDR2: SGHVS, FNYEAQ. The CDR3 DNA reads TGTGCCAGCAGCCTAAACTCCAATGAGCAGTTCTTC. Protein: CASSLNSNEQFF. Full variable domain (rest looked up from reference TRBV7-6 and TRBJ2-1): GAGVSQSPRYKVTKRGQDVALRCDPISGHVSLYWYRQALGQGPEFLTYFNYEAQQDKSGLPNDRFSAERPEGSISTLTIQRTEQRDSAMYRCASSLNSNEQFFGPGTRLTVL.

The chain joins TRBV7-3 to TRBJ2-7, with 12 bases aligning to TRBD2. The V and J ends lost 4 bases and 6 bases, in that order; junction bases with no gene match: 4. The germline V gene has CDR1 SGHTA and CDR2 FQGTGA. The CDR3 loop spans 14 amino acids. CDR3 DNA: TGTGCCAGCAGCTCGACTAGCGGGAGCTCCGAGCAGTACTTC. Translated, it gives CASSSTSGSSEQYF.

The chain has TRBV29-1 and TRBJ2-1, with 15 nucleotides matching TRBD2. The ends lost 7 bases at V and 7 bases at J; junction bases unmatched: 2. The germline gives CDR1 SQVTM, CDR2 ANQGSEA. This CDR3 region has 13 residues. Here the CDR3 reads CSAGTSGGNEQFF. The CDR3 region has the DNA TGCAGCGCCGGGACTAGCGGGGGGAATGAGCAGTTCTTC.

The rearrangement uses TRBV7-9 and TRBJ2-7; 14 bases are shared with TRBD2. With 6 bases clipped from V and 6 bases from J, the junction kept 4 bases outside the gene matches. Germline CDR1 is SEHNR and CDR2 is FQNEAQ (reference sequence). The CDR3 extends over 14 amino acids. CDR3: CASRPGLAGVEQYF. The CDR3 DNA is TGTGCCAGCAGGCCGGGACTAGCGGGAGTCGAGCAGTACTTC. The complete variable domain, with remaining parts taken from reference TRBV7-9 and TRBJ2-7, reads DTGVSQNPRHKITKRGQNVTFRCDPISEHNRLYWYRQTLGQGPEFLTYFQNEAQLEKSRLLSDRFSAERPKGSFSTLEIQRTEQGDSAMYLCASRPGLAGVEQYFGPGTRLTVT.

The CDR3 sequence: CASSYTTYEQYF. The CDR3, as DNA: TGTGCCAGCAGTTATACGACTTACGAGCAGTACTTC. J is TRBJ2-7 and V is TRBV28, with D unclear. Germline assignment: CDR1 MDHEN and CDR2 SYDVKM. The V end lost 4 bases, the J end lost 4 bases, and 8 bases lay between the germline ends. CDR3 length equals 12 residues.

This rearrangement joins TRBV5-6 to TRBJ2-7; 9 bases line up with TRBD2. The CDR3 consists of 13 residues. The V gene end was trimmed by 7 bases and the J gene end by 2 bases; junction bases not matched to a gene: 4. Germline lookup yields CDR1 SGHDT and CDR2 YYEEEE. CDR3 loop: CASGIAGAYEQYF. In nucleotides, the CDR3 is TGTGCCAGCGGGATAGCGGGGGCCTACGAGCAGTACTTC. Full variable domain (missing parts from reference TRBV5-6 and TRBJ2-7): DAGVTQSPTHLIKTRGQQVTLRCSPKSGHDTVSWYQQALGQGPQFIFQYYEEEERQRGNFPDRFSGHQFPNYSSELNVNALLLGDSALYLCASGIAGAYEQYFGPGTRLTVT.

The chain recombines TRBV15 with TRBJ1-6; D gene uncertain. Per the germline V gene, CDR1 is LNHNV and CDR2 is YYDKDF (reference sequence). This CDR3 contains 17 residues. V gave up 0 bases and J gave up 0 bases, with 9 bases separating them. The CDR3 nucleotides are TGTGCCACCAGCAGAGATCTTGGGCTCTCCTATAATTCACCCCTCCACTTT. As protein: CATSRDLGLSYNSPLHF.

The chain joins TRBV28 to TRBJ2-7, with D possibly being TRBD1 (5 bases). There are 15 residues in the CDR3. The ends were cut back, 0 bases at V and 2 bases at J, with 11 bases in the middle. The germline V gene encodes CDR1 MDHEN and CDR2 SYDVKM. The chain's CDR3 is CASSLWQGKPYEQYF. CDR3 bases: TGTGCCAGCAGTTTATGGCAGGGTAAGCCCTACGAGCAGTACTTC. The variable domain in full, with the rest retrieved from reference TRBV28 and TRBJ2-7, is DVKVTQSSRYLVKRTGEKVFLECVQDMDHENMFWYRQDPGLGLRLIYFSYDVKMKEKGDIPEGYSVSREKKERFSLILESASTNQTSMYLCASSLWQGKPYEQYFGPGTRLTVT.

The V call is TRBV9, the J call TRBJ2-7; TRBD1 matches at 10 bases. The CDR3 extends over 15 amino acids. Per germline, CDR1 SGDLS and CDR2 YYNGEE. The V segment lost 2 bases and the J segment 3 bases; nucleotides outside the gene matches: 5. The CDR3 reads CASSVMDRGFYEQYF. For the CDR3, the DNA is TGTGCCAGCAGCGTTATGGACAGGGGGTTCTACGAGCAGTACTTC. Full variable domain (rest looked up from reference TRBV9 and TRBJ2-7): DSGVTQTPKHLITATGQRVTLRCSPRSGDLSVYWYQQSLDQGLQFLIQYYNGEERAKGNILERFSAQQFPDLHSELNLSSLELGDSALYFCASSVMDRGFYEQYFGPGTRLTVT.

The CDR3 reads CASSQGQGPYNSPLHF. In DNA form, the CDR3 reads TGTGCCAGCAGCCAGGGACAGGGCCCATATAATTCACCCCTCCACTTT. The chain employs TRBV7-6 and TRBJ1-6, with 9 bases fitting TRBD1. Germline values: CDR1 SGHVS, CDR2 FNYEAQ. The J segment lost 4 bases and the V segment lost 5 bases, leaving 6 bases of the junction unmatched. This CDR3 has 16 amino acids.

V usage is TRBV10-1 and J usage is TRBJ1-2; unclear D gene. Trimming took off 2 bases at V and 3 bases at J, with 7 bases between the two ends. The length of the CDR3 is 13 residues. Germline-derived CDR1 and CDR2 are WNHNN and SYGVQD (reference sequence). In DNA, the CDR3 is TGCGCCAGCAGTGAGGCCCGGGACTATGGCTACACCTTC. Residues: CASSEARDYGYTF.